This entry lists 22 T cell receptor beta chains sequenced from one sample in a study of blood T cell repertoires in COVID-19 (dated by TCRdb to 2020 to 2021). Libraries were prepared through the immunoSEQ multiplex PCR assay. TCRdb provides this immuneACCESS table in a form limited to in-frame rearrangements. Some clones are lacking; in checked studies, under half of them reflect an unresolved V gene, and why the rest are absent is not known. A total of 250,000 to 350,000 clones appear in this sample, around nine tenths of them only once. The top ten clones comprise 6% to 7% of the sample. The sample taken for sequencing was PBMCs or T cells enriched from blood (not recorded which). These receptors originate from a woman aged 40 to 50 who had recovered from COVID-19.

The chain combines TRBV28 with TRBJ2-7; the match to TRBD2 covers 11 bases. This CDR3 spans 14 amino acids. V was clipped by 8 bases and J by 5 bases; unmatched bases: 8. Looked up from germline, CDR1 is MDHEN and CDR2 is SYDVKM. CDR3 protein: CASATSGRADEQYF. CDR3 in DNA: TGTGCCAGCGCCACTAGCGGGAGAGCGGACGAGCAGTACTTC.

The chain uses TRBV29-1 and TRBJ2-1; D is possibly TRBD1 (6 bases). V shed 4 bases and J shed 9 bases, with 19 bases lying between them. This CDR3 has 14 residues. Germline assignment: CDR1 SQVTM and CDR2 ANQGSEA. In DNA form, the CDR3 reads TGCAGCGTTGTAAGTAGGCTAGTAGGGGGTGAGCAGTTCTTC. Translation: CSVVSRLVGGEQFF.

The V call is TRBV7-9, the J call TRBJ2-5; 8 bases map to TRBD2. Per the germline V gene, CDR1 is SEHNR and CDR2 is FQNEAQ (reference sequence). With V trimmed by 5 bases and J by 5 bases, 16 bases remained unmatched. CDR3 length: 17 amino acids. The CDR3 coding sequence is TGTGCCAGCAGCAGAAGAGAGGTAGCGGGACGGCGGGAGACCCAGTACTTC. It translates to CASSRREVAGRRETQYF.

V gene TRBV6-6 combines with J gene TRBJ2-5; 10 bases are a match to TRBD2. This CDR3 contains 15 residues. CDR1 is MNHNY and CDR2 is SVGAGI in the germline V gene (reference sequence). V gave up 7 bases and J gave up 6 bases; unmatched junction bases: 11. The CDR3 sequence is CASKFSTSGLKTQYF. The CDR3 region has the DNA TGTGCCAGCAAATTTTCGACTAGCGGGTTAAAGACCCAGTACTTC.

This chain links TRBV27 with TRBJ2-2; D uncertain. Germline loops: CDR1 MNHEY, CDR2 SMNVEV (reference sequence). This CDR3 contains 16 residues. The V and J ends lost 1 base and 1 base respectively, with 10 bases between them. Here the CDR3 reads CASSLYSPGNTGELFF. DNA of the CDR3: TGTGCCAGCAGTTTATACAGCCCTGGGAACACCGGGGAGCTGTTTTTT.

This clone appeared a few times. The chain carries TRBV11-3 and TRBJ1-1; D remains unclear. Trimming pared 1 base from V and 3 bases from J, leaving 12 bases between. Germline values: CDR1 SGHNT, CDR2 YENEEA. The CDR3 is 15 residues long. CDR3 DNA sequence: TGTGCCAGCAGCTTAGGGGTGGCCGGGGACACTGAAGCTTTCTTT. As protein: CASSLGVAGDTEAFF.

As concerns this clone: One end of the junction is discordant with germline, which a read error may explain. V and J are TRBV5-1 and TRBJ2-5; tentative D call: TRBD2 (5 bases). CDR1 SGHRS and CDR2 YFSETQ come from the germline V gene. The CDR3 runs 14 residues. CDR3 bases: TGCGCCAGCAGCTTGGAATTAGCGAAAGAGACCCGGTACTTC. Protein sequence: CASSLELAKETRYF.

The V gene is TRBV6-5, the J gene TRBJ2-7, with 7 bases aligning to TRBD2. CDR3 length: 13 residues. Germline-derived CDR1 and CDR2 are MNHEY and SVGAGI. Trimming cost V 6 bases and J 3 bases; bases outside gene matches: 5. CDR3: CASSSGGYYEQYF. The CDR3 nucleotides are TGTGCCAGCAGCTCCGGGGGGTACTACGAGCAGTACTTC.

The V and J genes are TRBV27 and TRBJ1-1, with a tentative D call TRBD1 (5 bases). CDR1 is MNHEY, CDR2 SMNVEV, per germline (reference sequence). This CDR3 has 14 residues. V was shortened by 3 bases and J by 4 bases, with 12 bases between the two germline ends. The CDR3 sequence is CASSLKGQGTEAFF. CDR3 DNA: TGTGCCAGCAGTTTGAAGGGCCAGGGCACTGAAGCTTTCTTT.

This clone was found once. The chain couples TRBV5-4 to TRBJ2-2, with D perhaps TRBD1 (5 bases). Trimming pared 4 bases from V and 6 bases from J, leaving 16 bases between. CDR1 is SGHNT and CDR2 is YYREEE in the germline V gene (reference sequence). The CDR3 contains 15 residues. CDR3 in DNA: TGTGCCAGCAGCCCTGGACAAGTAGGGGCCGGGGAGCTGTTTTTT. Protein product: CASSPGQVGAGELFF.

For this clone: This may come from a read error, since a much larger clone is one base off. Other DNA sequences from this sample encode an identical CDR3 as well. The chain uses TRBV7-9 and TRBJ1-6; TRBD1 might be the D (5 bases). CDR1 is SEHNR and CDR2 is FQNEAQ in the germline V gene (reference sequence). V was shortened by 10 bases and J by 7 bases, with 14 bases between the two germline ends. The CDR3 contains 13 residues. The CDR3 spells CATQTGGNSPLHF. The DNA of the CDR3 is TGTGCCACCCAGACGGGGGGAAATTCACCCCTCCACTTT.

The chain uses TRBV3-1 (or the pseudogene TRBV3-2) and TRBJ2-7; TRBD2 agrees at 11 bases. CDR3 length: 16 amino acids. Germline CDR1 LGHDT, CDR2 YNNKEL (reference sequence). Trimming at V came to 1 base and at J to 4 bases, leaving 6 bases not matched to a gene. CDR3 sequence reads: CASSQGRLAGPYEQYF. In nucleotides, the CDR3 is TGTGCCAGCAGCCAAGGGCGACTAGCGGGACCGTACGAGCAGTACTTC.

The V gene is TRBV7-8, the J gene TRBJ2-1; 9 bases line up with TRBD1. The length of the CDR3 is 19 residues. Germline V gene lookup returns CDR1 SGHVS and CDR2 FQNEAQ. Unmatched junction bases numbered 15, after V lost 5 bases and J lost 1 base. This CDR3 is CASSPLTGGVWRSYNEQFF. Written as DNA, the CDR3 is TGTGCCAGCAGCCCACTGACAGGGGGGGTGTGGCGATCCTACAATGAGCAGTTCTTC.

The V and J genes are TRBV7-9 and TRBJ2-7; D remains ambiguous. Germline V gene data show CDR1 as SEHNR and CDR2 as FQNEAQ (reference sequence). Trimming pared 5 bases from V and 13 bases from J, leaving 18 bases between. The length of the CDR3 is 12 residues. CDR3 region: CASSLLSDTTYF. The CDR3 DNA follows: TGTGCCAGCAGCCTCCTTAGTGACACCACCTACTTC.

V is TRBV28 and J is TRBJ1-1, with TRBD1 identical over 7 bases. Looked up from germline, CDR1 is MDHEN and CDR2 is SYDVKM. The CDR3 is 12 residues long. This chain's CDR3 is CASTTGLDPGFF. In DNA, the CDR3 is TGTGCTTCCACGACAGGGTTGGATCCGGGTTTCTTT.

This rearrangement joins TRBV5-1 to TRBJ2-7, with 8 bases that match TRBD2. This CDR3 has 15 residues. Germline V gene lookup returns CDR1 SGHRS and CDR2 YFSETQ. V trimming: 4 bases; J trimming: 7 bases; junction bases outside the gene matches: 13. In DNA form, the CDR3 reads TGCGCCAGCAGCAACTTAGCGGGAAACCGCGGGGAGCAGTACTTC. It specifies CASSNLAGNRGEQYF.

The chain is built from TRBV10-1 and TRBJ1-2, with no clear D. Germline CDR1 is WNHNN and CDR2 is SYGVQD (reference sequence). The CDR3 is 14 residues long. V was shortened by 7 bases and J by 6 bases, with 18 bases between the two germline ends. Here the CDR3 DNA reads TGCGCCAGCACCCCAATTGACGGAGAGGATGGCTACACCTTC. Encoded protein: CASTPIDGEDGYTF.

This CDR3 is CASSLAGGGQPQHF. Here the CDR3 DNA reads TGCGCCAGCAGCTTGGCAGGGGGCGGTCAGCCCCAGCATTTT. The chain links TRBV5-1 to TRBJ1-5, with 8 bases fitting TRBD1. The ends lost 0 bases at V and 6 bases at J; junction bases unmatched: 2. Per germline, CDR1 SGHRS and CDR2 YFSETQ. This CDR3 comprises 14 residues.

The chain's CDR3 is CAWSPWAGANEQYF. Here the CDR3 DNA reads TGTGCCTGGAGTCCCTGGGCAGGGGCCAACGAGCAGTACTTC. V gene TRBV30 combines with J gene TRBJ2-7, with a tentative D call TRBD1 (6 bases). The CDR3 has 14 amino acids. Trimming left V 2 bases short and J 5 bases short, with 16 bases between. Germline loops: CDR1 GTSNPN, CDR2 SVGIG (reference sequence).

This chain connects TRBV18 to TRBJ1-2, with 9 bases lining up with TRBD1. Germline V gives CDR1 KGHSH, CDR2 LQKENI. Unmatched junction bases numbered 5, after V lost 4 bases and J lost 5 bases. The CDR3 runs to 14 residues. CDR3 region: CASSLLDRGYGYTF. In DNA, the CDR3 is TGTGCCAGCTCACTACTCGACAGGGGGTATGGCTACACCTTC.

The chain combines TRBV7-3 with TRBJ2-1, with D possibly matching TRBD1 (7 bases). V was trimmed by 2 bases and J by 4 bases, leaving 15 bases between them. The V gene's germline CDR1 is SGHTA and CDR2 FQGTGA. The CDR3 extends over 16 amino acids. CDR3 loop: CASSLLGGGAYNEQFF. Here the CDR3 DNA reads TGTGCCAGCAGCTTACTAGGAGGGGGCGCGTACAATGAGCAGTTCTTC.

V gene TRBV18 combines with J gene TRBJ1-5, with a tentative D call TRBD1 (6 bases). The germline gives CDR1 KGHSH, CDR2 LQKENI. The CDR3 loop spans 20 amino acids. The V gene lost 0 bases and the J gene lost 6 bases, with 27 bases spanning the gap. The CDR3 here is CASSPPYPASNREDGQPQHF. The DNA of the CDR3 is TGTGCCAGCTCACCACCTTATCCGGCTTCGAACAGGGAAGATGGTCAGCCCCAGCATTTT.